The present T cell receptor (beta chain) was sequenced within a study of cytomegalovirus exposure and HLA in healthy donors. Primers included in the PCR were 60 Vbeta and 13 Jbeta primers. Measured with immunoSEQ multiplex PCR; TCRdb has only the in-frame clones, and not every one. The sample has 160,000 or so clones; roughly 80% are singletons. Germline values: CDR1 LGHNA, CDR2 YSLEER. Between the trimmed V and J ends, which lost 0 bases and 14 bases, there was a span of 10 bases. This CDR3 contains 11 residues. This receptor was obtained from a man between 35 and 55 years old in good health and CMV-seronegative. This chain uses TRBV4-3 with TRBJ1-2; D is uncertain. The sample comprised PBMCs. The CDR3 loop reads CASSQDARTTF. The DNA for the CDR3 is TGCGCCAGCAGCCAAGATGCAAGGACTACCTTC.